The 26 T cell receptor beta chains below come from one sample, sequenced in a study of cytomegalovirus exposure and HLA in healthy donors. 60 Vbeta and 13 Jbeta primers were used in PCR. Measured with immunoSEQ multiplex PCR; TCRdb has only the in-frame clones, and not every one. The sample consists of about 82,000 clones, 70% to 75% of them appearing once. The material sequenced was PBMCs. The receptors stem from a woman aged 45-65 years in good health and CMV-seropositive.

The sample holds one count of this clone. The rearrangement uses TRBV9 and TRBJ1-1, with unresolved D. The CDR3 length is 14 residues. Germline V lookup: CDR1 SGDLS, CDR2 YYNGEE. V lost 0 bases and J 1 base, leaving 7 bases between the germline ends. CDR3: CASSVGGWNTEAFF. The CDR3, as DNA: TGTGCCAGCAGCGTAGGAGGATGGAACACTGAAGCTTTCTTT.

The rearrangement uses TRBV18 and TRBJ1-2; 10 bases are shared with TRBD1. The germline V gene encodes CDR1 KGHSH and CDR2 LQKENI. The CDR3 runs 15 residues. V was clipped by 5 bases and J by 4 bases; unmatched bases: 7. The CDR3 bases are TGTGCCAGCTCATCTTCCGGACAGGGGGGCTATGGCTACACCTTC. This sequence encodes CASSSSGQGGYGYTF.

The rearrangement joins TRBV29-1 to TRBJ2-1; D unresolved. The germline CDR1 and CDR2 sequences are SQVTM and ANQGSEA. The CDR3 consists of 12 residues. With 5 bases removed from V and 5 bases from J, the gap between germline ends came to 10 bases. The CDR3 coding sequence is TGCAGCGTTCCTGGAGTACACAATGAGCAGTTCTTC. Translated, it gives CSVPGVHNEQFF.

The genes are TRBV14 and TRBJ1-4, with 10 bases identical to TRBD1. CDR3 size: 15 residues. Germline loops: CDR1 SGHDN, CDR2 FVKESK. After removal of 1 base from V and 7 bases from J, the junction contained 3 bases not matched to a gene. As DNA, the CDR3 is TGTGCCAGCAGCCAAGGGGACAGGGGTATTGAAAAACTGTTTTTT. This translates into CASSQGDRGIEKLFF.

The gene calls are TRBV27 and TRBJ2-1; 8 nucleotides line up with TRBD2. This CDR3 comprises 17 residues. V was clipped by 1 base and J by 2 bases; unmatched bases: 7. Germline V gene sequence: CDR1 MNHEY, CDR2 SMNVEV (reference sequence). CDR3 amino acids: CASSLWVAGLPYNEQFF. CDR3 nucleotides: TGTGCCAGCAGTTTATGGGTAGCGGGACTCCCCTACAATGAGCAGTTCTTC.

The chain is built from TRBV19 and TRBJ1-1, with D perhaps matching TRBD1 (5 bases). The length of the CDR3 is 15 residues. The germline V and J ends were trimmed by 2 bases and 5 bases, with 15 bases remaining between them. The germline gives CDR1 LNHDA, CDR2 SQIVND (reference sequence). The chain's CDR3 is CASSIIWQGRTEAFF. Written as DNA, the CDR3 is TGTGCCAGTAGTATAATTTGGCAGGGAAGGACTGAAGCTTTCTTT. The full variable domain, rest sourced from reference TRBV19 and TRBJ1-1, is DGGITQSPKYLFRKEGQNVTLSCEQNLNHDAMYWYRQDPGQGLRLIYYSQIVNDFQKGDIAEGYSVSREKKESFPLTVTSAQKNPTAFYLCASSIIWQGRTEAFFGQGTRLTVV.

The CDR3 DNA sequence: TGTGCCTGGGGACAGGGAATAAGAGAGACCCAGTACTTC. Its translation: CAWGQGIRETQYF. The chain carries TRBV30 and TRBJ2-5; TRBD1 matches 8 bases. The CDR3 totals 13 residues. Germline loops: CDR1 GTSNPN, CDR2 SVGIG (reference sequence). The junction had 6 bases not matched to a gene; V was cut back by 5 bases and J by 4 bases.

V usage is TRBV10-2 and J usage is TRBJ1-5; 10 positions match TRBD1. With 6 bases clipped from V and 7 bases from J, the junction kept 3 bases outside the gene matches. The CDR3 contains 13 residues. The germline V gene encodes CDR1 WSHSY and CDR2 SAAADI. This chain's CDR3 is CASSPGQGQPQHF. As DNA, the CDR3 is TGCGCCAGCAGCCCGGGACAGGGGCAGCCCCAGCATTTT.

CDR3 DNA sequence: TGTGCCAGCAGCTCCAAGGGGGCTAACAATGAGCAGTTCTTC. Its translation: CASSSKGANNEQFF. V gene TRBV7-8 combines with J gene TRBJ2-1; 7 positions agree with TRBD1. CDR3 length: 14 residues. Looked up from germline, CDR1 is SGHVS and CDR2 is FQNEAQ. With V trimmed by 4 bases and J by 5 bases, 5 bases remained unmatched.

This clone was picked up a small number of times. The rearrangement uses TRBV6-1 and TRBJ2-6; 8 nucleotides align to TRBD2. The CDR3 extends over 15 amino acids. Unmatched junction bases numbered 5, after V lost 10 bases and J lost 0 bases. The V gene's germline CDR1 is MNHNS and CDR2 SASEGT. The CDR3 DNA reads TGTGCCACCTCCGGGGGGGGCTCTGGGGCCAACGTCCTGACTTTC. It specifies CATSGGGSGANVLTF.

V is TRBV28 and J is TRBJ2-7; maybe TRBD2 (7 bases). This CDR3 has 16 amino acids. Trimming took off 5 bases at V and 2 bases at J, with 19 bases between the two ends. The germline CDR1 and CDR2 sequences are MDHEN and SYDVKM. The CDR3, as DNA: TGTGCCAGCAGTGGACTCTCGGGGGGCCTGACCTACGAGCAGTACTTC. Its translation is CASSGLSGGLTYEQYF.

This clone was seen more than once but under ten times. The V gene is TRBV28, the J gene TRBJ1-1, with 7 bases aligning to TRBD1. CDR3 size: 13 residues. V was pared by 5 bases and J by 10 bases, with 10 bases of the junction left unmatched. Germline CDR1 MDHEN, CDR2 SYDVKM. The CDR3 DNA sequence: TGTGCCAGCAGTACCGGGACAGCGCTTGGAGCTTTCTTT. Amino acids: CASSTGTALGAFF.

This clone was detected a few times. The V gene is TRBV29-1, the J gene TRBJ2-3, with 9 bases identical to TRBD2. Germline V CDR1 and CDR2: SQVTM, ANQGSEA. The ends lost 6 bases at V and 3 bases at J; junction bases unmatched: 7. The CDR3 has 14 residues. DNA of the CDR3: TGCAGCGTCCTCGGAGCGGGAGGTACAGATACGCAGTATTTT. Translating gives CSVLGAGGTDTQYF.

The chain has TRBV4-1 and TRBJ2-5; 8 bases match TRBD2. Per the germline V gene, CDR1 is MGHRA and CDR2 is YSYEKL. V trimming: 0 bases; J trimming: 3 bases; junction bases outside the gene matches: 12. This CDR3 is 18 amino acids long. The CDR3 reads CASSQDRGGLGTKETQYF. The CDR3 nucleotides are TGCGCCAGCAGCCAAGATCGGGGGGGGTTGGGCACAAAAGAGACCCAGTACTTC.

Concerning this clone itself: The same CDR3 arises from other DNA sequences in this sample as well. V usage is TRBV15 and J usage is TRBJ2-7, with D unclear. From germline, CDR1 is LNHNV and CDR2 YYDKDF (reference sequence). V was shortened by 0 bases and J by 4 bases, with 4 bases between the two germline ends. The CDR3 contains 12 residues. CDR3 sequence reads: CATSRDQYEQYF. The CDR3 DNA is TGTGCCACCAGCAGAGATCAGTACGAGCAGTACTTC.

As DNA, the CDR3 is TGCGCCAGCTCCAAGGGGCAGGAGACCCAGTACTTC. This gives the protein CASSKGQETQYF. This chain connects TRBV10-1 to TRBJ2-5, with D perhaps TRBD1 (5 bases). Germline CDR1 WNHNN, CDR2 SYGVQD (reference sequence). The ends were cut back, 8 bases at V and 5 bases at J, with 12 bases in the middle. This CDR3 comprises 12 residues.

The chain has TRBV30 and TRBJ2-7; D is uncertain. Per germline, CDR1 GTSNPN and CDR2 SVGIG (reference sequence). V was clipped by 7 bases and J by 9 bases, with 19 bases between them. The CDR3 totals 12 residues. CDR3 loop: CASSRVLRGQYF. The CDR3 DNA reads TGTGCCTCCAGTCGGGTCCTACGAGGGCAGTACTTC.

This clone was detected only once. The chain has TRBV29-1 and TRBJ2-1, with 8 bases that match TRBD2. Per the germline V gene, CDR1 is SQVTM and CDR2 is ANQGSEA. V trimming: 6 bases; J trimming: 0 bases; junction bases outside the gene matches: 4. This CDR3 spans 14 amino acids. CDR3: CSVVAGSSYNEQFF. The CDR3 region has the DNA TGCAGCGTCGTAGCGGGAAGCTCCTACAATGAGCAGTTCTTC.

This clone was seen once. The V gene is TRBV6-1, the J gene TRBJ1-5; D may be TRBD1 (6 bases). Trimming took 6 bases from V and 0 from J, leaving 12 bases between them. The CDR3 consists of 15 residues. The germline CDR1 and CDR2 sequences are MNHNS and SASEGT. The CDR3 is CASREQGGSNQPQHF. The CDR3 nucleotides read TGTGCCAGCAGGGAACAGGGAGGTAGCAATCAGCCCCAGCATTTT.

This sequence joins TRBV19 and TRBJ2-2; weak D call: TRBD2 (6 bases). The germline CDR1 and CDR2 sequences are LNHDA and SQIVND (reference sequence). The CDR3 sequence is 15 residues long. V was trimmed by 9 bases and J by 6 bases, leaving 20 bases between them. CDR3 DNA sequence: TGTGCCAGCAGGATCGGCGGGAAGACCGCCGGGGAGCTGTTTTTT. Residues: CASRIGGKTAGELFF.

V is TRBV6-6 and J is TRBJ2-3; 8 bases agree with TRBD1. Trimming cost V 8 bases and J 6 bases; bases outside gene matches: 4. CDR1 and CDR2 from the germline V gene are MNHNY and SVGAGI (reference sequence). This CDR3 spans 12 amino acids. The CDR3 DNA sequence: TGTGCCAGCGGGACAGGATCCGATACGCAGTATTTT. Residues: CASGTGSDTQYF.

This chain joins TRBV29-1 and TRBJ2-7; TRBD2 might be the D (5 bases). In germline, CDR1 is SQVTM, CDR2 ANQGSEA. Trimming cost V 0 bases and J 7 bases, with 22 bases left between them. This CDR3 has 16 residues. CDR3 DNA: TGCAGCGTTGAAGATGTTCCGGGCGGGCGTCCGGGGGAGCAGTACTTC. Translation gives CSVEDVPGGRPGEQYF.

V is TRBV7-3 and J is TRBJ2-1, with 7 bases lining up with TRBD1. Germline-derived CDR1 and CDR2 are SGHTA and FQGTGA. CDR3 length equals 15 residues. V lost 5 bases to trimming and J lost 2 bases; unmatched junction nucleotides: 6. This CDR3 is CASSVTGTAYNEQFF. CDR3 coding DNA: TGTGCCAGCAGCGTTACCGGGACAGCCTACAATGAGCAGTTCTTC.

J is TRBJ1-1 and V is TRBV6-5; TRBD1 matches 9 bases. Germline V gene sequence: CDR1 MNHEY, CDR2 SVGAGI. Germline trimming cut 5 bases from V and 7 bases from J; bases unmatched to any gene: 11. This CDR3 comprises 15 residues. CDR3 loop: CASSPGTGRALEAFF. Written as DNA, the CDR3 is TGTGCCAGCAGTCCTGGGACAGGGAGAGCCCTTGAAGCTTTCTTT.

V gene TRBV9 combines with J gene TRBJ2-2, with D possibly TRBD2 on 5 matching bases. Looked up from germline, CDR1 is SGDLS and CDR2 is YYNGEE. V was clipped by 4 bases and J by 5 bases, with 9 bases between them. The CDR3 consists of 13 residues. The CDR3, as DNA: TGTGCCAGCAGCCCGGACTGGACCGGGGAGCTGTTTTTT. Amino acids: CASSPDWTGELFF.

The CDR3 nucleotides are TGTGCCAGCAGCTTGGTCAGGGGTCATGAGCAGTTCTTC. Amino acid sequence: CASSLVRGHEQFF. The V call is TRBV5-6, the J call TRBJ2-1; the D gene is possibly TRBD1 (6 bases). Germline V gene lookup returns CDR1 SGHDT and CDR2 YYEEEE. V gave up 0 bases and J gave up 8 bases, with 9 bases separating them. This CDR3 has 13 residues.